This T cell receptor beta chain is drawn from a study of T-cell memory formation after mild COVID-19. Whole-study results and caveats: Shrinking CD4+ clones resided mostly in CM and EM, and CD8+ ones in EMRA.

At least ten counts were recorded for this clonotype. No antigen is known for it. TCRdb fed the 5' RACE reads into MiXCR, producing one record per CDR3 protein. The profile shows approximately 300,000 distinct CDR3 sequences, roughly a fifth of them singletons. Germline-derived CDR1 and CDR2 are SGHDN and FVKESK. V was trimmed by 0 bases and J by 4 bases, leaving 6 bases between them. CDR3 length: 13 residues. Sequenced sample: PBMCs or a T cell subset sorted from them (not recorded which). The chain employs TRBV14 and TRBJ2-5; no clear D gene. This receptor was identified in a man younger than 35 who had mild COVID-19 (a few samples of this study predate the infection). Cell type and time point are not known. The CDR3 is CASSQDWGETQYF. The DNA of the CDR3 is TGTGCCAGCAGCCAAGATTGGGGAGAGACCCAGTACTTC.